A single sample is the source of the 24 T cell receptor beta chains below, sequenced in a study of T cell repertoires in ileal Crohn's disease. Method: immunoSEQ multiplex PCR; TCRdb's copy keeps in-frame clones and lacks some. The repertoire holds some 16,000 clones, with more than 90% as singletons. Time point: inflamed ileum from the surgical specimen. The sample was ileal tissue. The receptor set was obtained from an adult with Crohn's disease.

This clone was seen once. The rearrangement uses TRBV7-2 and TRBJ2-5; TRBD2 agrees at 7 bases. The V segment lost 7 bases and the J segment 4 bases; nucleotides outside the gene matches: 6. Germline loops: CDR1 SGHTA, CDR2 FQGNSA. There are 13 residues in the CDR3. CDR3 nucleotide sequence: TGTGCCAGCAACCAAGGGAGGGGAGAGACCCAGTACTTC. This encodes CASNQGRGETQYF.

The chain joins TRBV7-2 to TRBJ2-5; D gene uncertain. The CDR3 consists of 12 residues. Germline V gene sequence: CDR1 SGHTA, CDR2 FQGNSA. The V and J ends lost 5 bases and 5 bases respectively, with 9 bases between them. This CDR3 reads CASSLSAETQYF. In DNA, the CDR3 is TGTGCCAGCAGCCTCTCAGCGGAGACCCAGTACTTC.

This clone was seen a handful of times. The chain is built from TRBV28 and TRBJ1-1; 10 bases are shared with TRBD1. The V and J ends lost 4 bases and 3 bases, in that order; junction bases with no gene match: 5. The V gene's germline CDR1 is MDHEN and CDR2 SYDVKM. This CDR3 spans 15 amino acids. DNA of the CDR3: TGTGCCAGCAGTTCCGGACAGGGGGTAGACACTGAAGCTTTCTTT. It is translated as CASSSGQGVDTEAFF.

V is TRBV30 and J is TRBJ1-2; 7 nucleotides align to TRBD1. The junction had 14 bases not matched to a gene; V was cut back by 2 bases and J by 5 bases. Germline V gives CDR1 GTSNPN, CDR2 SVGIG (reference sequence). The CDR3 sequence is 16 residues long. This CDR3 is CAWSPLSDREGYGYTF. CDR3 nucleotide sequence: TGTGCCTGGAGTCCCTTAAGCGACAGGGAGGGGTATGGCTACACCTTC. The full variable domain, its missing parts supplied by reference TRBV30 and TRBJ1-2, is SQTIHQWPATLVQPVGSPLSLECTVEGTSNPNLYWYRQAAGRGLQLLFYSVGIGQISSEVPQNLSASRPQDRQFILSSKKLLLSDSGFYLCAWSPLSDREGYGYTFGSGTRLTVV.

The chain is built from TRBV10-3 and TRBJ2-1, with D possibly matching TRBD2 (5 bases). The CDR3 runs to 14 residues. Per germline, CDR1 ENHRY and CDR2 SYGVKD. The V end was cut by 4 bases, the J end by 0 bases, with 7 bases between. DNA of the CDR3: TGTGCCATCAGTGGGCGGGCCTCCTACAATGAGCAGTTCTTC. Residues: CAISGRASYNEQFF.

The rearrangement uses TRBV7-6 and TRBJ2-3, with D hard to call. V was cut by 2 bases and J by 4 bases, with 7 bases left in between. Per the germline V gene, CDR1 is SGHVS and CDR2 is FNYEAQ. The CDR3 is 13 residues long. This chain's CDR3 is CASSLRGADTQYF. As DNA, the CDR3 is TGTGCCAGCAGCTTAAGAGGTGCAGATACGCAGTATTTT.

CDR3 DNA: TGTGCCAGCAGCCGAGACGGGGGAGTGGGGAACATTCAGTACTTC. Amino acid sequence: CASSRDGGVGNIQYF. The chain combines TRBV7-2 with TRBJ2-4; possible D gene TRBD2, 6 bases. Trimming shortened V by 5 bases and J by 7 bases, and 18 bases separated the two germline ends. The CDR3 is 15 residues long. Germline V lookup: CDR1 SGHTA, CDR2 FQGNSA.

A single count supports this clone. This rearrangement joins TRBV6-1 to TRBJ2-5; no clear D gene. V dropped 2 bases and J dropped 5 bases, with 15 bases sitting between them. The V gene's germline CDR1 is MNHNS and CDR2 SASEGT. The CDR3 totals 15 residues. This chain's CDR3 is CASSEQGTTRETQYF. CDR3 in DNA: TGTGCCAGCAGTGAACAAGGCACCACGCGGGAGACCCAGTACTTC.

The chain recombines TRBV7-8 with TRBJ1-2; D ambiguous. In germline, CDR1 is SGHVS, CDR2 FQNEAQ. The germline V and J ends were trimmed by 1 base and 2 bases, with 8 bases remaining between them. The CDR3 spans 14 residues. The CDR3 protein is CASSLEGRNYGYTF. CDR3 nucleotide sequence: TGTGCCAGCAGCTTAGAAGGCAGAAACTATGGCTACACCTTC.

The chain links TRBV10-3 to TRBJ2-6; 9 nucleotides match TRBD1. V lost 6 bases, J lost 0 bases, and 6 bases stayed unmatched. Germline V gene sequence: CDR1 ENHRY, CDR2 SYGVKD. This CDR3 contains 17 residues. CDR3 sequence: CAIRDRGDRSGANVLTF. The CDR3 DNA is TGTGCCATCAGGGACAGGGGCGACCGCTCTGGGGCCAACGTCCTGACTTTC.

The chain joins TRBV7-3 to TRBJ1-1; TRBD1 aligns across 7 bases. CDR3 length: 14 residues. Germline values: CDR1 SGHTA, CDR2 FQGTGA. J gave up 4 bases and V 4 bases, and 6 bases lay outside the gene matches. The CDR3, as DNA: TGTGCCAGCAGCTCCCAGGGGGGGCCCACTGAAGCTTTCTTT. This translates into CASSSQGGPTEAFF.

This chain links TRBV9 with TRBJ1-1; 7 bases match TRBD1. The J segment lost 4 bases and the V segment lost 0 bases, leaving 6 bases of the junction unmatched. There are 15 residues in the CDR3. The germline CDR1 and CDR2 sequences are SGDLS and YYNGEE. CDR3: CASSVVRAGGTEAFF. Here the CDR3 DNA reads TGTGCCAGCAGCGTAGTCCGAGCAGGGGGCACTGAAGCTTTCTTT. The full variable domain, its missing parts supplied by reference TRBV9 and TRBJ1-1, is DSGVTQTPKHLITATGQRVTLRCSPRSGDLSVYWYQQSLDQGLQFLIQYYNGEERAKGNILERFSAQQFPDLHSELNLSSLELGDSALYFCASSVVRAGGTEAFFGQGTRLTVV.

This sequence joins TRBV28 and TRBJ1-4; no clear D gene. The CDR3 contains 14 residues. V was shortened by 8 bases and J by 0 bases, with 10 bases between the two germline ends. Looked up from germline, CDR1 is MDHEN and CDR2 is SYDVKM. CDR3 coding DNA: TGTGCCAGCGGCGCCCAATCAACTAATGAAAAACTGTTTTTT. It codes for CASGAQSTNEKLFF.

The genes are TRBV7-9 and TRBJ1-6; a weak D match, TRBD1 (6 bases). The CDR3 spans 15 residues. V lost 8 bases and J lost 6, with 17 bases in between. CDR1 and CDR2 from the germline V gene are SEHNR and FQNEAQ (reference sequence). The CDR3 DNA reads TGTGCCAGCTCGCCTTACCGAGGGGGTAATTCACCCCTCCACTTT. Translation gives CASSPYRGGNSPLHF. Filled out from reference TRBV7-9 and TRBJ1-6, the complete variable domain reads DTGVSQNPRHKITKRGQNVTFRCDPISEHNRLYWYRQTLGQGPEFLTYFQNEAQLEKSRLLSDRFSAERPKGSFSTLEIQRTEQGDSAMYLCASSPYRGGNSPLHFGNGTRLTVT.

The chain recombines TRBV28 with TRBJ2-7; D may be TRBD1 (6 bases). This CDR3 comprises 15 residues. CDR1 and CDR2 from the germline V gene are MDHEN and SYDVKM. V was cut by 5 bases and J by 7 bases, with 21 bases left in between. DNA for the CDR3: TGTGCCAGCAGTATAGGGGCAGGGGAAGTTGAGGAGCAGTACTTC. This translates into CASSIGAGEVEEQYF.

This chain joins TRBV28 and TRBJ1-4; the match to TRBD1 covers 8 bases. The CDR3 is 14 amino acids. The germline CDR1 and CDR2 sequences are MDHEN and SYDVKM. The V segment lost 4 bases and the J segment 6 bases; nucleotides outside the gene matches: 4. Written as DNA, the CDR3 is TGTGCCAGCAGTTGGACAGGGCGGGATGAAAAACTGTTTTTT. Amino acid sequence: CASSWTGRDEKLFF. Full variable domain (missing parts from reference TRBV28 and TRBJ1-4): DVKVTQSSRYLVKRTGEKVFLECVQDMDHENMFWYRQDPGLGLRLIYFSYDVKMKEKGDIPEGYSVSREKKERFSLILESASTNQTSMYLCASSWTGRDEKLFFGSGTQLSVL.

The gene calls are TRBV6-6 and TRBJ2-1; D is unclear. This CDR3 has 15 amino acids. Germline V gene lookup returns CDR1 MNHNY and CDR2 SVGAGI (reference sequence). Trimming stripped 0 bases from V and 4 bases from J, with 10 bases between. CDR3 sequence (DNA): TGTGCCAGCAGTTACTCCGGATCACGATACAATGAGCAGTTCTTC. Protein sequence: CASSYSGSRYNEQFF.

The rearrangement uses TRBV2 and TRBJ1-4; D is unresolved. The CDR3 loop spans 17 amino acids. The V gene's germline CDR1 is SNHLY and CDR2 FYNNEI. Trimming took 1 base from V and 8 from J, leaving 20 bases between them. The CDR3 nucleotides read TGTGCCAGCAGTGAAGTTAGTGTCGGGCCGACCTCGGAAAAACTGTTTTTT. This translates into CASSEVSVGPTSEKLFF. Looking up the rest from reference TRBV2 and TRBJ1-4 gives the full variable domain: EPEVTQTPSHQVTQMGQEVILRCVPISNHLYFYWYRQILGQKVEFLVSFYNNEISEKSEIFDDQFSVERPDGSNFTLKIRSTKLEDSAMYFCASSEVSVGPTSEKLFFGSGTQLSVL.

The gene calls are TRBV7-2 and TRBJ2-1; D is ambiguous. The CDR3 is made up of 11 amino acids. V was trimmed by 7 bases and J by 10 bases, leaving 11 bases between them. CDR1 and CDR2 from the germline V gene are SGHTA and FQGNSA. The DNA for the CDR3 is TGTGCCAGCACCTTCCATTCCGAGCAGTTCTTC. It codes for CASTFHSEQFF.

The chain recombines TRBV18 with TRBJ1-4; no definite D call. This CDR3 region has 16 residues. Per the germline V gene, CDR1 is KGHSH and CDR2 is LQKENI. Trimming took 2 bases from V and 5 from J, leaving 15 bases between them. CDR3 residues: CASSPEATLYNEKLFF. The CDR3 DNA sequence: TGTGCCAGCTCACCAGAGGCCACCCTTTACAATGAAAAACTGTTTTTT.

CDR3 nucleotide sequence: TGTGCCAGCAGCCGAGTGGGTTTGGGAAACACCATATATTTT. Protein product: CASSRVGLGNTIYF. The rearrangement joins TRBV14 to TRBJ1-3; D gene ambiguous. Germline CDR1 is SGHDN and CDR2 is FVKESK. The CDR3 loop spans 14 amino acids. V was pared by 4 bases and J by 4 bases, with 11 bases between.

The chain carries TRBV4-2 and TRBJ2-5, with 10 bases matching TRBD2. The CDR3 runs 17 residues. V shed 1 base and J 3 bases; nucleotides not matched to a gene: 8. From germline, CDR1 is LGHNA and CDR2 YNFKEQ. CDR3 sequence (DNA): TGTGCCAGCAGCCAAGGGAGAGCGGGGGGGCCCAAAGAGACCCAGTACTTC. Its protein is CASSQGRAGGPKETQYF.

The V gene is TRBV5-1, the J gene TRBJ2-3; D remains unclear. CDR1 SGHRS and CDR2 YFSETQ come from the germline V gene. The CDR3 extends over 17 amino acids. With 5 bases removed from V and 2 bases from J, the gap between germline ends came to 21 bases. This CDR3 is CASSDTFILSSTDTQYF. DNA for the CDR3: TGCGCCAGCAGTGATACCTTCATACTATCATCCACAGATACGCAGTATTTT.

V gene TRBV30 combines with J gene TRBJ2-1; 11 bases are a match to TRBD2. Germline-derived CDR1 and CDR2 are GTSNPN and SVGIG (reference sequence). This CDR3 comprises 12 residues. V gave up 8 bases and J gave up 9 bases; unmatched junction bases: 6. In nucleotides, the CDR3 is TGTGCCCGTAGCGGGGGGGACGGTGAGCAGTTCTTC. Protein product: CARSGGDGEQFF.